A single sample is the source of the 30 T cell receptor beta chains below, sequenced in a study of human T cells and chemical hapten exposure. TCRdb fed the RACE reads into MiXCR, producing one record per CDR3 protein. This sample has about 120,000 distinct CDR3 sequences, with roughly 12% found just once. Time point here: pre-sensitization, week 0. Treatment reported: therapeutic diphenylcyclopropenone sensitization with weekly scalp DPC. Sample: whole blood, taken in connection with sensitization to the hapten diphenylcyclopropenone (DPC). The receptors derive from a woman younger than 35 with alopecia areata. Some clones in this sample may be carry-over from other donors' samples.

The CDR3 is CSARPQGQGAVYGYTF. The CDR3 DNA follows: TGCAGTGCTCGCCCGCAAGGACAGGGGGCGGTCTATGGCTACACCTTC. This chain links TRBV20-1 with TRBJ1-2; 11 nucleotides agree with TRBD1. CDR1 is DFQATT and CDR2 is SNEGSKA in the germline V gene (reference sequence). The CDR3 length is 16 residues. Trimming removed 5 bases from V and 4 bases from J; junction bases left unmatched: 12.

This clonotype has ten or more counts. The chain carries TRBV27 and TRBJ1-1, with TRBD1 identical over 9 bases. V dropped 5 bases and J dropped 10; count of bases not matched to a gene: 17. CDR3 length equals 16 residues. The germline V gene encodes CDR1 MNHEY and CDR2 SMNVEV (reference sequence). CDR3 residues: CASSPYAGTGRVGAFF. The CDR3 DNA reads as TGTGCCAGCAGTCCTTACGCCGGGACAGGGAGGGTAGGAGCTTTCTTT.

This clonotype was counted at least ten times. This rearrangement joins TRBV3-1 to TRBJ2-1; a weak D match, TRBD1 (6 bases). The CDR3 runs 14 residues. In germline, CDR1 is LGHDT, CDR2 YNNKEL (reference sequence). Trimming took 0 bases from V and 5 from J, leaving 8 bases between them. The DNA for the CDR3 is TGTGCCAGCAGCCAAGAGGACAGAAACAATGAGCAGTTCTTC. Residues: CASSQEDRNNEQFF.

The chain links TRBV6-2 or TRBV6-3 to TRBJ1-1; D may be TRBD1 (5 bases). V lost 4 bases, J lost 1 base, and 10 bases lay in between. CDR1 is MNHEY, CDR2 SVGEGT, per germline. The CDR3 sequence is 14 residues long. The CDR3 sequence is CASSFRGQNTEAFF. The DNA for the CDR3 is TGTGCCAGCAGTTTCCGAGGACAGAACACTGAAGCTTTCTTT.

V and J are TRBV7-2 and TRBJ2-1; 7 bases fit TRBD2. Germline CDR1 SGHTA, CDR2 FQGNSA. This CDR3 spans 15 amino acids. The V segment lost 5 bases and the J segment 4 bases; nucleotides outside the gene matches: 8. The CDR3 protein is CASSQRGGRYNEQFF. The CDR3 DNA reads as TGTGCCAGCAGCCAAAGGGGAGGGAGGTACAATGAGCAGTTCTTC.

This clonotype was observed many times. The chain links TRBV28 to TRBJ1-5; the match to TRBD1 covers 9 bases. CDR1 MDHEN and CDR2 SYDVKM come from the germline V gene. V lost 5 bases to trimming and J lost 3 bases; unmatched junction nucleotides: 5. The CDR3 runs to 15 residues. The CDR3 DNA reads as TGTGCCAGCAGTCCTCGGACAGGGGTCAATCAGCCCCAGCATTTT. Its translation: CASSPRTGVNQPQHF.

This clonotype was detected a few times. This chain uses TRBV7-8 with TRBJ2-3; TRBD2 is a possible D gene (5 bases). Trimming took off 3 bases at V and 4 bases at J, with 11 bases between the two ends. The V gene's germline CDR1 is SGHVS and CDR2 FQNEAQ. The CDR3 sequence is 14 residues long. The CDR3 loop reads CASSLSGFSDTQYF. DNA of the CDR3: TGTGCCAGCAGCTTGTCGGGGTTCTCAGATACGCAGTATTTT.

There are a few counts of this clonotype. This sequence joins TRBV6-6 and TRBJ2-1; 9 bases align to TRBD2. The germline V gene has CDR1 MNHNY and CDR2 SVGAGI (reference sequence). CDR3 size: 18 residues. J lost 0 bases, V lost 6 bases, and 12 bases had no gene match. CDR3 bases: TGTGCCAGCAGGAATGTGGGCGGGGGGGAGAGCTCCTACAATGAGCAGTTCTTC. Translation gives CASRNVGGGESSYNEQFF.

The CDR3 nucleotides are TGTGCCAGCAGCCATACCGCCTTGGGGGGAAGAAATCAGCCCCAGCATTTT. Its translation is CASSHTALGGRNQPQHF. V is TRBV7-9 and J is TRBJ1-5, with D maybe TRBD1 (5 bases). Germline loops: CDR1 SEHNR, CDR2 FQNEAQ (reference sequence). V was trimmed by 5 bases and J by 4 bases, leaving 21 bases between them. This CDR3 comprises 17 residues.

A remark on this clonotype: At one of its ends the junction is not consistent with the germline gene, which may arise from a read error. V and J are TRBV19 and TRBJ1-4; 9 bases match TRBD1. Germline values: CDR1 LNHDA, CDR2 SQIVND (reference sequence). This CDR3 contains 14 residues. DNA for the CDR3: TGTACCAGTAGTCCCCGGGACAGGGACTATTTCCTGTTTTTT. Translated, it gives CTSSPRDRDYFLFF.

CDR3 in amino acids: CASSSAGQETQYF. DNA of the CDR3: TGTGCCAGCAGTTCGGCAGGCCAAGAGACCCAGTACTTC. This chain joins TRBV28 and TRBJ2-5; D gene ambiguous. This CDR3 is 13 amino acids long. Between the trimmed V and J ends, which lost 4 bases and 1 base, there was a span of 7 bases. Per the germline V gene, CDR1 is MDHEN and CDR2 is SYDVKM.

The gene calls are TRBV5-1 and TRBJ2-3; tentative D call: TRBD2 (5 bases). Germline CDR1 is SGHRS and CDR2 is YFSETQ. The V and J ends lost 5 bases and 6 bases respectively, with 10 bases between them. The CDR3 runs 12 residues. The CDR3 loop reads CASSPLADTQYF. The CDR3, as DNA: TGCGCCAGCAGTCCCTTAGCGGATACGCAGTATTTT.

This clonotype was recorded many times. The CDR3 protein is CSVAPGTEAFF. Written as DNA, the CDR3 is TGCAGCGTGGCCCCGGGCACTGAAGCTTTCTTT. V and J are TRBV29-1 and TRBJ1-1, with no clear D. The CDR3 has 11 amino acids. The germline V gene has CDR1 SQVTM and CDR2 ANQGSEA. The V and J ends lost 6 bases and 4 bases respectively, with 9 bases between them. The full variable domain, in which reference TRBV29-1 and TRBJ1-1 provide the parts outside the CDR3, is SAVISQKPSRDICQRGTSLTIQCQVDSQVTMMFWYRQQPGQSLTLIATANQGSEATYESGFVIDKFPISRPNLTFSTLTVSNMSPEDSSIYLCSVAPGTEAFFGQGTRLTVV.

The chain combines TRBV27 with TRBJ1-2; D ambiguous. From germline, CDR1 is MNHEY and CDR2 SMNVEV (reference sequence). CDR3 length: 13 residues. V was clipped by 3 bases and J by 8 bases, with 13 bases between them. This CDR3 reads CASSFSPKGGYTF. The CDR3 region has the DNA TGTGCCAGCAGTTTTTCGCCCAAGGGAGGCTACACCTTC.

The sample holds a few counts of this clonotype. Here the CDR3 DNA reads TGTGCCAGCAGTTACGCCGGGAACAACTATGGCTACACCTTC. This codes for CASSYAGNNYGYTF. The V gene is TRBV6-2 or TRBV6-3, the J gene TRBJ1-2, with D unresolved. The CDR3 is made up of 14 amino acids. V was cut by 2 bases and J by 2 bases, with 9 bases left in between. Germline values: CDR1 MNHEY, CDR2 SVGEGT.

This rearrangement joins TRBV7-8 to TRBJ1-2; TRBD1 matches 7 bases. Germline V lookup: CDR1 SGHVS, CDR2 FQNEAQ. V shed 5 bases and J 4 bases; nucleotides not matched to a gene: 10. This CDR3 has 15 amino acids. This CDR3 is CASSGRTGWAYGYTF. As DNA, the CDR3 is TGTGCCAGCAGCGGACGGACAGGTTGGGCCTATGGCTACACCTTC.

A few counts support this clonotype. The chain has TRBV10-3 and TRBJ1-1, with 9 bases lining up with TRBD1. J was trimmed by 5 bases and V by 6 bases; bases with no gene match: 7. CDR3 length equals 14 residues. In germline, CDR1 is ENHRY, CDR2 SYGVKD. The CDR3 reads CAIRADRGSTEAFF. The CDR3 nucleotides are TGTGCCATCAGGGCCGACAGGGGGTCGACTGAAGCTTTCTTT.

This clonotype was seen only a few times. The chain employs TRBV19 and TRBJ2-7, with 10 bases matching TRBD2. The CDR3 runs 17 residues. Germline CDR1 and CDR2: LNHDA and SQIVND (reference sequence). CDR3 in amino acids: CVIWHSSSGGPLYEQYF. The CDR3 DNA reads as TGTGTGATTTGGCATTCGTCTAGCGGGGGCCCCCTGTACGAGCAGTACTTC.

The chain is built from TRBV5-1 and TRBJ2-5; 8 nucleotides match TRBD1. CDR3 length: 14 residues. Trimming at V came to 2 bases and at J to 3 bases, leaving 3 bases not matched to a gene. Germline V CDR1 and CDR2: SGHRS, YFSETQ. The CDR3 region has the DNA TGCGCCAGCAGCTTAACAGGGGGAGAAGAGACCCAGTACTTC. Its translation is CASSLTGGEETQYF.

This clonotype was observed many times. The genes are TRBV13 and TRBJ2-1, with TRBD1 matching 7 bases. Germline V gene data show CDR1 as PRHDT and CDR2 as FYEKMQ (reference sequence). The CDR3 totals 16 residues. The V gene end was trimmed by 0 bases and the J gene end by 2 bases; junction bases not matched to a gene: 4. For the CDR3, the DNA is TGTGCCAGCAGCTTAGGAGGTCAGGGGGCCTACAATGAGCAGTTCTTC. Protein product: CASSLGGQGAYNEQFF. Drawing the rest from reference TRBV13 and TRBJ2-1, the complete variable domain is AAGVIQSPRHLIKEKRETATLKCYPIPRHDTVYWYQQGPGQDPQFLISFYEKMQSDKGSIPDRFSAQQFSDYHSELNMSSLELGDSALYFCASSLGGQGAYNEQFFGPGTRLTVL.

This clonotype was observed a few times. V gene TRBV18 combines with J gene TRBJ1-2; D unresolved. V dropped 4 bases and J dropped 4 bases, with 13 bases sitting between them. In germline, CDR1 is KGHSH, CDR2 LQKENI. This CDR3 has 14 residues. CDR3 coding DNA: TGTGCCAGCTCACTACTAGGACCGAGCTATGGCTACACCTTC. It translates to CASSLLGPSYGYTF.

This clonotype was seen more than once but under ten times. V usage is TRBV6-2 or TRBV6-3 and J usage is TRBJ2-7; a possible D gene is TRBD2 (5 bases). Deletions cut 10 bases from V and 3 bases from J, with 10 bases between. CDR3 length: 11 amino acids. Germline-derived CDR1 and CDR2 are MNHEY and SVGEGT. The CDR3 DNA is TGTGCCACCGGGGAACTCTACGAGCAGTACTTC. Its protein is CATGELYEQYF.

This chain joins TRBV5-6 and TRBJ1-1; weak D call: TRBD1 (5 bases). Trimming pared 0 bases from V and 6 bases from J, leaving 12 bases between. The CDR3 spans 14 residues. CDR1 is SGHDT, CDR2 YYEEEE, per germline. The CDR3 DNA follows: TGTGCCAGCAGCTTGGCCGGGTCGGGGGCTGAAGCTTTCTTT. It yields the protein CASSLAGSGAEAFF.

This clonotype was counted at least ten times. This rearrangement joins TRBV25-1 to TRBJ1-3; D ambiguous. The CDR3 contains 16 residues. The V end was cut by 6 bases, the J end by 4 bases, with 19 bases between. Germline V gene sequence: CDR1 MGHDK, CDR2 SYGVNS. The CDR3 DNA reads as TGTGCCAGCAGCCCCGGGGTAGGGTTACTCGGAAACACCATATATTTT. This gives the protein CASSPGVGLLGNTIYF.

This chain connects TRBV5-6 to TRBJ2-1; D possibly matches TRBD1 or TRBD2 (6 bases each). This CDR3 is 14 amino acids long. V dropped 2 bases and J dropped 3 bases, with 9 bases sitting between them. Per the germline V gene, CDR1 is SGHDT and CDR2 is YYEEEE. The CDR3 coding sequence is TGTGCCAGCAGCTTCGGGGGACACTACAATGAGCAGTTCTTC. The encoded protein is CASSFGGHYNEQFF.

This clonotype was detected ten times or more. J is TRBJ1-1 and V is TRBV25-1, with a possible D match to TRBD1 (6 bases). The CDR3 has 14 residues. The germline V and J ends were trimmed by 7 bases and 4 bases, with 16 bases remaining between them. The germline V gene has CDR1 MGHDK and CDR2 SYGVNS. The CDR3 is CASMATGFPTEAFF. CDR3 sequence (DNA): TGTGCCAGCATGGCCACAGGGTTCCCCACTGAAGCTTTCTTT.

This clonotype came up many times. The chain has TRBV7-9 and TRBJ1-2; unclear D gene. CDR1 is SEHNR, CDR2 FQNEAQ, per germline (reference sequence). Trimming removed 0 bases from V and 4 bases from J, with 9 bases in between. CDR3 length equals 14 residues. The CDR3 DNA follows: TGTGCCAGCAGCTTAGCAGGGCCTACCTATGGCTACACCTTC. It codes for CASSLAGPTYGYTF. Full variable domain (missing parts from reference TRBV7-9 and TRBJ1-2): DTGVSQNPRHKITKRGQNVTFRCDPISEHNRLYWYRQTLGQGPEFLTYFQNEAQLEKSRLLSDRFSAERPKGSFSTLEIQRTEQGDSAMYLCASSLAGPTYGYTFGSGTRLTVV.

This clonotype was seen only a few times. The chain carries TRBV7-2 and TRBJ2-3, with TRBD1 as a possible D gene (5 bases). The CDR3 loop spans 17 amino acids. CDR1 is SGHTA and CDR2 is FQGNSA in the germline V gene. The germline V and J ends were trimmed by 2 bases and 0 bases, with 15 bases remaining between them. CDR3 coding DNA: TGTGCCAGCAGCTTATTGAGACAGTTTACTAGCACAGATACGCAGTATTTT. Protein: CASSLLRQFTSTDTQYF.

This clonotype was seen only a few times. This chain links TRBV11-2 with TRBJ2-2; 9 bases are shared with TRBD2. This CDR3 contains 16 residues. Losses at the gene ends were 2 bases for V and 2 bases for J; bases not matched to a gene: 3. CDR1 and CDR2 from the germline V gene are SGHAT and FQNNGV. The CDR3, as DNA: TGTGCCAGCAGCTTACCGGGACTAGCCAACACCGGGGAGCTGTTTTTT. It codes for CASSLPGLANTGELFF.

This rearrangement joins TRBV6-6 to TRBJ2-1; 7 bases are a match to TRBD1. V trimming: 5 bases; J trimming: 5 bases; junction bases outside the gene matches: 9. Per germline, CDR1 MNHNY and CDR2 SVGAGI (reference sequence). The CDR3 length is 15 residues. The CDR3 nucleotides are TGTGCCAGCAGTATGGGGGCAGGGGGTAACAATGAGCAGTTCTTC. Translating gives CASSMGAGGNNEQFF.